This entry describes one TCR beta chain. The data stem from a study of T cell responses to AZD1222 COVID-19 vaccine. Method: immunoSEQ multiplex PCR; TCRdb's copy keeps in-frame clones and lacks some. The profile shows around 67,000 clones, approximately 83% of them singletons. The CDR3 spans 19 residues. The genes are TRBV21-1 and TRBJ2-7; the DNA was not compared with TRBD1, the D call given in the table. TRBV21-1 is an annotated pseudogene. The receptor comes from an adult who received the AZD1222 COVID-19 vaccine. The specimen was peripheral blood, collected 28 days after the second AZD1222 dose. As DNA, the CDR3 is TGTGCCAGCACCCCCAGCGCAAGGGTGCGGACAGGGGACTTCTACGAGCAGTACTTC. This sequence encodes CASTPSARVRTGDFYEQYF.